This passage covers 3 T cell receptor beta chains from one sample sequenced in a study of CD8+CD57+ T cells in acquired aplastic anemia. For sequencing, patients were chosen who had shown expansion of CD8+CD57+ cells by flow cytometry. TCR beta VDJ combinations and CDR3 sequences were profiled from genomic DNA. MiXCR, run by TCRdb on the reads, gives a single entry per CDR3 protein. The sample shows a few hundred thousand distinct CDR3 sequences, under 40% of them seen only once. Sequencing used sorted CD4+, CD8+, or CD8+CD57+ T cells (not recorded which) from PBMCs. These receptor sequences come from a human donor with aplastic anemia.

The rearrangement uses TRBV10-3 and TRBJ1-2; the match to TRBD1 covers 10 bases. CDR1 is ENHRY and CDR2 is SYGVKD in the germline V gene. The CDR3 consists of 17 residues. V was pared by 5 bases and J by 2 bases, with 11 bases of the junction left unmatched. CDR3 sequence reads: CAISKRQGAEFNYGYTF. The DNA for the CDR3 is TGTGCCATCAGTAAACGACAGGGGGCGGAATTCAACTATGGCTACACCTTC.

This sequence joins TRBV2 and TRBJ1-2; no definite D call. CDR1 and CDR2 (germline): SNHLY, FYNNEI. V was clipped by 2 bases and J by 4 bases, with 8 bases between them. The CDR3 length is 13 residues. The CDR3 DNA sequence: TGTGCCAGCAGTGAACGTTCCGTCTATGGCTACACCTTC. Translating it yields CASSERSVYGYTF.

In its sample, this clonotype was seen many times. This chain links TRBV25-1 with TRBJ1-3, with TRBD1 matching over 8 bases. J gave up 5 bases and V 3 bases, and 3 bases lay outside the gene matches. The CDR3 has 14 amino acids. Germline V gene data show CDR1 as MGHDK and CDR2 as SYGVNS. The CDR3 here is CASSETGERNTIYF. CDR3 nucleotides: TGTGCCAGCAGTGAGACAGGGGAACGAAACACCATATATTTT.